This is a list of T cell receptor beta chains from one sample in a study of cytomegalovirus exposure and HLA in healthy donors. Sequencing was performed with immunoSEQ multiplex PCR; in TCRdb, only in-frame clones are kept and a portion is missing. The sample consists of 170,000 or so clones, approximately 80% of them appearing once. Sequencing was carried out using PBMCs. The receptors stem from a woman in her forties or fifties in good health and CMV-seropositive. Each CDR3 is given with its conserved first and last residue. The D gene is left open where the match is weak. Only part of the rows carry a size: once, few, many, or a class if the clone is expanded.

v_call,clone_size,j_call,d_call,cdr3_aa,cdr3_nt
TRBV6-6,-,TRBJ1-5,-,CASTLGGGFGQPQHF,TGTGCCAGCACCCTCGGAGGAGGGTTCGGTCAGCCCCAGCATTTT
TRBV4-1,-,TRBJ2-3,TRBD1,CASAPGQGARDTQYF,TGCGCCAGCGCCCCGGGACAGGGGGCGCGAGATACGCAGTATTTT
TRBV11-2,-,TRBJ1-1,-,CASSLSWRGNTEAFF,TGTGCCAGCAGCTTGTCATGGAGGGGGAACACTGAAGCTTTCTTT
TRBV10-1,-,TRBJ2-1,-,CASSEMTGWNEQFF,TGCGCCAGCAGTGAAATGACAGGTTGGAATGAGCAGTTCTTC
TRBV2,-,TRBJ1-5,TRBD1,CASSELTGGPNQPQHF,TGTGCCAGCAGTGAACTGACAGGGGGCCCCAATCAGCCCCAGCATTTT
TRBV5-1,-,TRBJ2-1,-,CASSQQTSSYNEQFF,TGCGCCAGCAGCCAACAGACGAGCTCCTACAATGAGCAGTTCTTC
TRBV5-1,-,TRBJ2-5,TRBD1,CASSLVAGGQETQYF,TGCGCCAGCAGCTTGGTGGCAGGGGGCCAAGAGACCCAGTACTTC
TRBV5-1,-,TRBJ2-3,-,CASSLATGITDTQYF,TGCGCCAGCAGCTTGGCCACAGGGATCACAGATACGCAGTATTTT
TRBV27,-,TRBJ1-1,TRBD1,CASSRQGTEAFF,TGTGCCAGCAGTCGACAGGGGACTGAAGCTTTCTTT
TRBV2,-,TRBJ2-2,TRBD1,CASRTQGTGELFF,TGTGCCAGCAGGACACAGGGGACCGGGGAGCTGTTTTTT
TRBV5-8,-,TRBJ2-2,TRBD1,CASSLHPRQGRRGGELFF,TGTGCCAGCAGCCTGCATCCGAGACAGGGCCGTCGGGGCGGGGAGCTGTTTTTT
TRBV9,-,TRBJ1-3,TRBD1,CASGPTDRENGLSGNTIYF,TGTGCCAGCGGCCCCACTGACAGGGAAAACGGCCTCTCTGGAAACACCATATATTTT
TRBV28,few,TRBJ1-2,-,CASSHPQARHRYGYTF,TGTGCCAGCAGCCATCCTCAGGCGAGACATAGGTATGGCTACACCTTC
TRBV11-3,once,TRBJ1-5,-,CASSLGADNQPQHF,TGTGCCAGCAGCTTAGGGGCCGATAATCAGCCCCAGCATTTT
TRBV9,-,TRBJ2-3,-,CASSRRSSTDTQYF,TGTGCCAGCAGCCGCAGGTCTAGCACAGATACGCAGTATTTT
TRBV4-3,-,TRBJ2-2,TRBD1,CASSHQQGAETGELFF,TGCGCCAGCAGCCACCAACAGGGGGCCGAAACCGGGGAGCTGTTTTTT
TRBV18,-,TRBJ2-3,-,CASSISNSADTQYF,TGTGCCAGCTCCATATCGAATAGCGCAGATACGCAGTATTTT
TRBV25-1,-,TRBJ1-1,-,CASKSINPSEAFF,TGTGCCAGCAAGTCCATAAACCCGAGTGAAGCTTTCTTT
TRBV4-1,-,TRBJ1-2,-,CASSGNLGGNYGYTF,TGCGCCAGCAGCGGAAATCTAGGGGGTAACTATGGCTACACCTTC
TRBV7-2,-,TRBJ2-7,TRBD2,CASSSKRGQSSYEQYF,TGTGCCAGCAGCTCCAAGCGGGGGCAGAGCTCCTACGAGCAGTACTTC